These 21 T cell receptor beta chains were sequenced from one sample in a study of T-cell memory formation after mild COVID-19. TCRdb re-derived calls from the 5' RACE reads in MiXCR, one entry per CDR3 protein. The sample includes 550,000 to 600,000 distinct CDR3 sequences, roughly 17% of them seen just once. The sequencing sample was made of PBMCs or a T cell subset sorted from them (not recorded which). Receptors originate from an adult woman who had mild COVID-19 (a few samples of this study predate the infection). Cell type and time point are not known.

The V call is TRBV7-6, the J call TRBJ2-7; D is perhaps TRBD2 (6 bases). The ends were cut back, 5 bases at V and 7 bases at J, with 12 bases in the middle. CDR1 is SGHVS and CDR2 is FNYEAQ in the germline V gene. The CDR3 has 12 amino acids. CDR3 amino acids: CASSPGTAEQYF. CDR3 DNA: TGTGCCAGCAGCCCTGGGACTGCGGAGCAGTACTTC.

This clonotype has more than one count but fewer than ten. The V gene is TRBV7-2, the J gene TRBJ2-2; D uncertain. The length of the CDR3 is 15 residues. Trimming shortened V by 0 bases and J by 4 bases, and 9 bases separated the two germline ends. The germline V gene encodes CDR1 SGHTA and CDR2 FQGNSA. As DNA, the CDR3 is TGTGCCAGCAGCTTAGCCGGCTTACTCACCGGGGAGCTGTTTTTT. The encoded protein is CASSLAGLLTGELFF.

The chain employs TRBV7-9 and TRBJ2-3; TRBD2 might be the D (6 bases). Germline CDR1 and CDR2: SEHNR and FQNEAQ (reference sequence). This CDR3 spans 15 amino acids. Trimming pared 1 base from V and 5 bases from J, leaving 13 bases between. The DNA of the CDR3 is TGTGCCAGCAGCTTAGACTACCGGAGGGGAGATACGCAGTATTTT. Its translation: CASSLDYRRGDTQYF.

The chain employs TRBV7-8 and TRBJ1-5, with a tentative D call TRBD1 (5 bases). Germline V gives CDR1 SGHVS, CDR2 FQNEAQ. The length of the CDR3 is 14 residues. V gave up 5 bases and J gave up 4 bases, with 12 bases separating them. The CDR3 nucleotides are TGTGCCAGCAGCCCATTTGGGGGGAATCAGCCCCAGCATTTT. Encoded protein: CASSPFGGNQPQHF.

The chain combines TRBV20-1 with TRBJ2-5; 10 bases match TRBD2. This CDR3 is built from 14 residues. V lost 6 bases to trimming and J lost 8 bases; unmatched junction nucleotides: 12. Per germline, CDR1 DFQATT and CDR2 SNEGSKA (reference sequence). CDR3 residues: CSASRTSGPQTQYF. DNA of the CDR3: TGCAGTGCCTCCCGGACTAGCGGACCCCAAACCCAGTACTTC.

This clonotype occurred a few times. This chain links TRBV6-6 with TRBJ2-7; D is perhaps TRBD1 or TRBD2 (6 bases each). This CDR3 spans 13 amino acids. Germline V CDR1 and CDR2: MNHNY, SVGAGI (reference sequence). V lost 2 bases and J 6 bases, leaving 11 bases between the germline ends. CDR3 DNA: TGTGCCAGCAGTTACGGGGGGCGATCCGAGCAGTACTTC. Translated, it gives CASSYGGRSEQYF.

This clonotype occurred many times. The genes are TRBV24-1 and TRBJ1-1, with D possibly being TRBD1 (5 bases). The CDR3 contains 15 residues. CDR1 KGHDR and CDR2 SFDVKD come from the germline V gene. Trimming pared 4 bases from V and 4 bases from J, leaving 15 bases between. The CDR3 is CATSEGGEVSTEAFF. The CDR3 DNA follows: TGTGCCACCAGTGAGGGAGGGGAAGTGAGCACTGAAGCTTTCTTT.

The chain employs TRBV6-5 and TRBJ1-3; D ambiguous. The V gene lost 6 bases and the J gene lost 4 bases, with 4 bases spanning the gap. The CDR3 has 11 residues. Germline loops: CDR1 MNHEY, CDR2 SVGAGI. This CDR3 is CASRSGNTIYF. In nucleotides, the CDR3 is TGTGCCAGCAGGTCCGGAAACACCATATATTTT.

CDR3 bases: TGTGCCAGCAGCTTGGGCAGGGCACCCGGCTACACCTTC. Amino acids: CASSLGRAPGYTF. The rearrangement uses TRBV7-9 and TRBJ1-2; perhaps TRBD1 as D (5 bases). The CDR3 consists of 13 residues. Trimming shortened V by 3 bases and J by 8 bases, and 13 bases separated the two germline ends. The germline CDR1 and CDR2 sequences are SEHNR and FQNEAQ (reference sequence). Using reference TRBV7-9 and TRBJ1-2 for the parts outside the CDR3, the full variable domain is DTGVSQNPRHKITKRGQNVTFRCDPISEHNRLYWYRQTLGQGPEFLTYFQNEAQLEKSRLLSDRFSAERPKGSFSTLEIQRTEQGDSAMYLCASSLGRAPGYTFGSGTRLTVV.

This chain links TRBV14 with TRBJ2-1; 8 nucleotides align to TRBD2. J was trimmed by 7 bases and V by 4 bases; bases with no gene match: 6. Germline lookup yields CDR1 SGHDN and CDR2 FVKESK. The CDR3 spans 14 residues. CDR3 nucleotides: TGTGCCAGCAGCCTTCAAGCGGGAGCGAATGAGCAGTTCTTC. The encoded protein is CASSLQAGANEQFF.

V is TRBV7-9 and J is TRBJ1-2; possible D gene TRBD1, 5 bases. Germline CDR1 and CDR2: SEHNR and FQNEAQ (reference sequence). The ends were cut back, 4 bases at V and 2 bases at J, with 17 bases in the middle. This CDR3 region has 16 residues. The CDR3 DNA is TGTGCCAGCAGCTCGGCCGCGGGACTGCTGAACTATGGCTACACCTTC. Protein sequence: CASSSAAGLLNYGYTF.

This clonotype was observed a few times. The chain combines TRBV27 with TRBJ2-3, with D unresolved. From germline, CDR1 is MNHEY and CDR2 SMNVEV (reference sequence). Trimming left V 2 bases short and J 4 bases short, with 10 bases between. This CDR3 contains 14 residues. The DNA for the CDR3 is TGTGCCAGCAGTTTAAGTTTTAGCTCAGATACGCAGTATTTT. Encoded protein: CASSLSFSSDTQYF.

This clonotype was recorded at least ten times. CDR3 nucleotide sequence: TGTGCCAGCAGACCCGATCGTAGCGGGGGGTCGTCCTACGAGCAGTACTTC. Amino acids: CASRPDRSGGSSYEQYF. This chain links TRBV12-3 or TRBV12-4 with TRBJ2-7; 10 nucleotides agree with TRBD2. The CDR3 has 17 amino acids. J lost 1 base, V lost 6 bases, and 12 bases had no gene match.

This clonotype was seen more than once but under ten times. This chain joins TRBV20-1 and TRBJ2-1; 7 bases are shared with TRBD2. V was clipped by 5 bases and J by 7 bases; unmatched bases: 11. This CDR3 is 14 amino acids long. Germline V gene sequence: CDR1 DFQATT, CDR2 SNEGSKA (reference sequence). CDR3 DNA sequence: TGCAGTGCTCCGGAGCGGGAAGGTAAAAATGAGCAGTTCTTC. This gives the protein CSAPEREGKNEQFF.

This clonotype was counted a few times. The gene calls are TRBV20-1 and TRBJ2-7, with D perhaps matching TRBD2 (6 bases). Trimming removed 3 bases at V and 1 base at J, with 10 bases between. From germline, CDR1 is DFQATT and CDR2 SNEGSKA (reference sequence). CDR3 length: 13 residues. The CDR3: CSASSEGSYEQYF. The CDR3 coding sequence is TGCAGTGCTAGCTCGGAGGGGTCCTACGAGCAGTACTTC.

This clonotype was seen a handful of times. The chain couples TRBV27 to TRBJ1-1, with no clear D. This CDR3 is built from 15 residues. CDR1 is MNHEY and CDR2 is SMNVEV in the germline V gene (reference sequence). Trimming shortened V by 3 bases and J by 4 bases, and 15 bases separated the two germline ends. The CDR3 loop reads CASSLVRLRGTEAFF. CDR3 DNA: TGTGCCAGCAGTTTGGTGAGGTTGCGTGGCACTGAAGCTTTCTTT.

There are a few counts of this clonotype. This chain joins TRBV5-1 and TRBJ2-4; 7 bases line up with TRBD1. Germline CDR1 is SGHRS and CDR2 is YFSETQ. CDR3 length: 15 amino acids. V gave up 4 bases and J gave up 9 bases; unmatched junction bases: 13. The CDR3 reads CASSPAGTAMGIQYF. In nucleotides, the CDR3 is TGCGCCAGCAGCCCAGCCGGGACAGCCATGGGCATTCAGTACTTC.

This clonotype has more than one count but fewer than ten. The J gene is TRBJ2-2, the V gene TRBV24-1, with D perhaps matching TRBD1 (6 bases). Per germline, CDR1 KGHDR and CDR2 SFDVKD. This CDR3 is built from 13 residues. V lost 10 bases to trimming and J lost 4 bases, with 12 bases between them. CDR3 sequence reads: CATRQVGTGELFF. Written as DNA, the CDR3 is TGTGCCACTCGACAGGTGGGCACCGGGGAGCTGTTTTTT.

The rearrangement joins TRBV19 to TRBJ2-7, with a weak D call TRBD2 (6 bases). The CDR3 has 13 amino acids. Trimming removed 1 base from V and 3 bases from J, with 7 bases in between. Germline CDR1 and CDR2: LNHDA and SQIVND (reference sequence). In DNA, the CDR3 is TGTGCCAGTAGTATAGGGAGGGGCTACGAGCAGTACTTC. This encodes CASSIGRGYEQYF.

The genes are TRBV7-9 and TRBJ2-1; no firm D call. Trimming cost V 4 bases and J 8 bases, with 18 bases left between them. CDR1 and CDR2 from the germline V gene are SEHNR and FQNEAQ (reference sequence). The CDR3 length is 15 residues. In DNA form, the CDR3 reads TGTGCCAGCAGCTATAGCCCAGCGTTGGGCCATGAGCAGTTCTTC. Residues: CASSYSPALGHEQFF. Supplemented by reference TRBV7-9 and TRBJ2-1, the full variable domain reads DTGVSQNPRHKITKRGQNVTFRCDPISEHNRLYWYRQTLGQGPEFLTYFQNEAQLEKSRLLSDRFSAERPKGSFSTLEIQRTEQGDSAMYLCASSYSPALGHEQFFGPGTRLTVL.

This clonotype was detected ten times or more. The gene calls are TRBV19 and TRBJ1-2; weak D call: TRBD1 (6 bases). The V end lost 9 bases, the J end lost 6 bases, and 20 bases lay between the germline ends. Germline CDR1 and CDR2: LNHDA and SQIVND (reference sequence). The CDR3 extends over 14 amino acids. The CDR3 region has the DNA TGTGCCAGCCTCAGGACGGGGGCGGGTGATGGCTACACCTTC. It is translated as CASLRTGAGDGYTF.